One and the same sample provided the 19 T cell receptor beta chains below, sequenced in a study of blood T cell repertoires in COVID-19. TCRdb keeps only in-frame clones here, not all; method: immunoSEQ multiplex PCR. The sample yields fewer than 250,000 clones, about 80% seen once. Sequencing input: peripheral blood. The receptors derive from a woman aged 80 or older with acute or convalescent COVID-19.

This chain uses TRBV2 with TRBJ2-2; 13 bases are a match to TRBD2. Germline V gene lookup returns CDR1 SNHLY and CDR2 FYNNEI. The CDR3 has 15 amino acids. The V segment lost 8 bases and the J segment 4 bases; nucleotides outside the gene matches: 4. This CDR3 reads CASGLAGVGTGELFF. CDR3 coding DNA: TGTGCCAGCGGACTAGCGGGAGTCGGCACCGGGGAGCTGTTTTTT.

The sample holds a few counts of this clone. Other DNA sequences in the same sample also yield this CDR3. The rearrangement links TRBV7-2 to TRBJ2-5, with D maybe TRBD2 (6 bases). The V end was cut by 4 bases, the J end by 4 bases, with 16 bases between. Germline assignment: CDR1 SGHTA and CDR2 FQGNSA. This CDR3 has 15 amino acids. CDR3 in DNA: TGTGCCAGCAGCTCACTAGCAACCCCGGGAGAGACCCAGTACTTC. This translates into CASSSLATPGETQYF. Full variable domain (outside the CDR3, taken from reference TRBV7-2 and TRBJ2-5): GAGVSQSPSNKVTEKGKDVELRCDPISGHTALYWYRQSLGQGLEFLIYFQGNSAPDKSGLPSDRFSAERTGGSVSTLTIQRTQQEDSAVYLCASSSLATPGETQYFGPGTRLLVL.

This chain links TRBV28 with TRBJ1-1; D is unclear. Trimming shortened V by 2 bases and J by 8 bases, and 6 bases separated the two germline ends. Germline V gene data show CDR1 as MDHEN and CDR2 as SYDVKM. The CDR3 is 11 residues long. The CDR3 DNA reads TGTGCCAGCAGTTTAGCGGGAGAAGCTTTCTTT. Amino acids: CASSLAGEAFF.

The chain carries TRBV6-5 and TRBJ1-1; 7 bases line up with TRBD1. This CDR3 region has 15 residues. The J segment lost 3 bases and the V segment lost 7 bases, leaving 11 bases of the junction unmatched. Germline V gene lookup returns CDR1 MNHEY and CDR2 SVGAGI. This CDR3 is CASILGEGADTEAFF. The DNA for the CDR3 is TGTGCCAGCATCCTGGGTGAGGGGGCGGACACTGAAGCTTTCTTT.

The chain joins TRBV6-2 or TRBV6-3 to TRBJ2-1, with 9 bases matching TRBD2. V shed 5 bases, J shed 1 base, and the junction held 21 bases outside the gene matches. CDR3 size: 21 residues. Germline V CDR1 and CDR2: MNHEY, SVGEGT. CDR3 in amino acids: CASSAGGAESFGALSYNEQFF. The CDR3 DNA follows: TGTGCCAGCAGTGCGGGGGGGGCTGAGTCGTTTGGGGCTCTTTCCTACAATGAGCAGTTCTTC.

Of note for this clone: Other DNA sequences of this sample code for an identical CDR3. The CDR3 sequence is CASSLDRDQPQHF. CDR3 nucleotides: TGTGCCAGCAGCTTAGACAGGGATCAGCCCCAGCATTTT. The gene calls are TRBV5-4 and TRBJ1-5; 7 bases map to TRBD1. This CDR3 spans 13 amino acids. After removal of 2 bases from V and 5 bases from J, the junction contained 1 base not matched to a gene. Per the germline V gene, CDR1 is SGHNT and CDR2 is YYREEE (reference sequence).

V usage is TRBV4-3 and J usage is TRBJ1-4; 8 nucleotides align to TRBD1. The V and J ends lost 2 bases and 12 bases, in that order; junction bases with no gene match: 11. CDR1 and CDR2 from the germline V gene are LGHNA and YSLEER. The CDR3 extends over 15 amino acids. The CDR3 sequence: CASSQSDRARAELFF. In nucleotides, the CDR3 is TGCGCCAGCAGCCAATCGGACAGGGCGCGGGCGGAACTGTTTTTT.

The chain links TRBV5-1 to TRBJ2-5; 9 nucleotides agree with TRBD2. Germline V gene sequence: CDR1 SGHRS, CDR2 YFSETQ. The ends lost 0 bases at V and 5 bases at J; junction bases unmatched: 11. CDR3 length equals 17 residues. Written as DNA, the CDR3 is TGCGCCAGCAGCTTGGCCGTAGCGGGGGTAGGAGGGGAGACCCAGTACTTC. Amino acids: CASSLAVAGVGGETQYF. The variable domain in full, completed from reference TRBV5-1 and TRBJ2-5, reads KAGVTQTPRYLIKTRGQQVTLSCSPISGHRSVSWYQQTPGQGLQFLFEYFSETQRNKGNFPGRFSGRQFSNSRSEMNVSTLELGDSALYLCASSLAVAGVGGETQYFGPGTRLLVL.

The chain employs TRBV2 and TRBJ2-7, with 10 bases aligning to TRBD2. The CDR3 covers 14 residues. Germline V CDR1 and CDR2: SNHLY, FYNNEI. With V trimmed by 5 bases and J by 4 bases, 5 bases remained unmatched. CDR3 DNA: TGTGCCAGCAGTATGGGACTAGCGTTTTACGAGCAGTACTTC. It specifies CASSMGLAFYEQYF.

This chain uses TRBV19 with TRBJ1-2; 8 nucleotides align to TRBD1. The V and J ends lost 7 bases and 2 bases, in that order; junction bases with no gene match: 3. The germline V gene encodes CDR1 LNHDA and CDR2 SQIVND (reference sequence). This CDR3 comprises 13 residues. The CDR3 is CASNRDRNYGYTF. DNA of the CDR3: TGTGCCAGTAATCGGGACAGGAACTATGGCTACACCTTC.

The rearrangement uses TRBV24-1 and TRBJ2-1; 8 bases map to TRBD2. This CDR3 comprises 17 residues. V was clipped by 5 bases and J by 3 bases; unmatched bases: 11. Germline CDR1 reads KGHDR; CDR2 reads SFDVKD. CDR3 region: CATSALGVAGLYNEQFF. CDR3 DNA sequence: TGTGCCACCAGTGCCCTGGGGGTAGCGGGACTCTACAATGAGCAGTTCTTC.

The chain links TRBV6-1 to TRBJ2-3; 8 bases line up with TRBD1. The V gene end was trimmed by 2 bases and the J gene end by 6 bases; junction bases not matched to a gene: 7. This CDR3 is 15 amino acids long. Germline V gives CDR1 MNHNS, CDR2 SASEGT. CDR3 nucleotide sequence: TGTGCCAGCAGTGAAAGGGCCAGGGGGCGGGATACGCAGTATTTT. Amino acids: CASSERARGRDTQYF.

The table lists this clone with a few counts. The V and J genes are TRBV6-2 or TRBV6-3 and TRBJ1-1, with D unclear. CDR1 is MNHEY, CDR2 SVGEGT, per germline. This CDR3 region has 12 residues. The ends were cut back, 2 bases at V and 5 bases at J, with 6 bases in the middle. CDR3 nucleotide sequence: TGTGCCAGCAGTTACCTCTTGACTGAAGCTTTCTTT. Residues: CASSYLLTEAFF.

The chain recombines TRBV25-1 with TRBJ2-4, with D possibly being TRBD1 (5 bases). Germline lookup yields CDR1 MGHDK and CDR2 SYGVNS. Trimming stripped 4 bases from V and 3 bases from J, with 13 bases between. The CDR3 consists of 15 residues. The CDR3 loop reads CASSGDWGGKNIQYF. CDR3 nucleotide sequence: TGTGCCAGCAGTGGCGACTGGGGCGGCAAAAACATTCAGTACTTC.

The chain combines TRBV5-8 with TRBJ2-3, with D uncertain. Germline CDR1 and CDR2: SGHTS and YDEGEE. This CDR3 has 12 residues. Trimming took 1 base from V and 6 from J, leaving 6 bases between them. CDR3 nucleotide sequence: TGTGCCAGCAGCTTGCAGATTGATACGCAGTATTTT. Amino acid sequence: CASSLQIDTQYF.

This clone was counted between two and nine times. This rearrangement joins TRBV7-9 to TRBJ2-7; 14 bases line up with TRBD2. V trimming: 3 bases; J trimming: 3 bases; junction bases outside the gene matches: 1. In germline, CDR1 is SEHNR, CDR2 FQNEAQ (reference sequence). The CDR3 sequence is 15 residues long. CDR3 amino acids: CASSLGTSGSYEQYF. CDR3 in DNA: TGTGCCAGCAGCTTGGGGACTAGCGGGAGCTACGAGCAGTACTTC.

The count of this clone is one. J is TRBJ1-5 and V is TRBV4-2, with D uncertain. CDR1 is LGHNA and CDR2 is YNFKEQ in the germline V gene. V was clipped by 4 bases and J by 6 bases, with 10 bases between them. The CDR3 sequence is 13 residues long. The CDR3 sequence is CASSPGESQPQHF. CDR3 DNA: TGTGCCAGCAGCCCTGGTGAGAGTCAGCCCCAGCATTTT.

The chain has TRBV28 and TRBJ2-3, with D perhaps TRBD2 (5 bases). This CDR3 spans 13 amino acids. The germline gives CDR1 MDHEN, CDR2 SYDVKM. V was cut by 8 bases and J by 2 bases, with 11 bases left in between. In DNA form, the CDR3 reads TGTGCCAGCTCGGAAGCGGCCACAGATACGCAGTATTTT. This translates into CASSEAATDTQYF.

The gene calls are TRBV6-2 or TRBV6-3 and TRBJ2-7; 8 nucleotides agree with TRBD1. Germline CDR1 and CDR2: MNHEY and SVGEGT. The junction had 4 bases not matched to a gene; V was cut back by 0 bases and J by 0 bases. This CDR3 region has 16 residues. The CDR3: CASSYSRDRFSYEQYF. The CDR3 DNA follows: TGTGCCAGCAGTTACTCCCGGGACAGGTTCTCCTACGAGCAGTACTTC.